The sequence of this T cell receptor (beta chain) was determined in a study of vaccination effects on CD4 cells after COVID-19 (dated by TCRdb to 2021 to 2024). Background on the whole study: Participants received two doses of either the BNT162b2 or the mRNA-1273 mRNA SARS-CoV-2 vaccine. Pre-vaccine samples were drawn from two convalescent patients 16 days and one week before the first dose, at 142 and 148 days after COVID-19 diagnosis. SARS-CoV-2 spike-specific CD4+ TCR repertoires from before and after mRNA vaccination were compared in COVID-19 convalescent patients and in infection-naive vaccine recipients. A total of 9 to 11 COVID-19 convalescent patients and several SARS-CoV-2-naive healthy vaccine recipients were included in the full study. Cultures from other donors in the study were sequenced with the Oncomine TCR Beta short-read assay on an Illumina iSeq 100. Paper-wide results and their limitations: Only a small number of convalescent patients were included, and no early post-infection timepoints were available, which limited the study. Clones induced by infection and clones induced by vaccination both contracted markedly at late timepoints after vaccination, which fits with T cell responses waning over time. In convalescent patients, the post-vaccine spike-reactive repertoire consisted mainly of new vaccine-induced clones, largely distinct from infection-induced clones.

The library was prepared using the immunoSEQ multiplex PCR assay. DNA from the cultured and isolated CD4+ T cells underwent TCR beta CDR3 sequencing. As for the original processing: The analysis removed non-productive TCR sequences, trimmed reads to the CDR3 region, and retained only CDR3s that were 7 or more amino acids long. The MANAFEST web app was used to identify antigen-specific clonotypes by comparing expansion in peptide wells with expansion in reference cultures. To count as positive, a clone had to show expansion at FDR<0.05 compared with the reference and with all other wells, an odds ratio above 5, and a frequency above 0.1% in two replicate wells. Clonotypes significantly expanded in SARS-CoV-2 spike wells and in at least one common cold coronavirus spike condition were defined as cross-reactive. Levenshtein distance calculated with the stringdist R package was used to assess CDR3 similarity, and unrooted trees were constructed with ape in R 3.6.1. The source is immuneACCESS, and TCRdb retained only in-frame sequences with V and J called. Part of the clones is not carried over; for the studies checked, unresolved V genes explain less than half of this, and the remainder is unexplained. Clone size and the V and J calls come from that table; the DNA yielded D and trimming. The sample table lists more than 20,000 clones, more than 70% of them with a count of one. Less than 45% of the sample is held by the ten biggest clonotypes.

On this clone: It lacks a known antigen. No base qualities exist here, and no much larger clone lies one base off it.

In the ViraFEST assay, PBMC were stimulated with viral peptide pools, and TCR sequencing was then used to find antigen-specific CD4+ T cell clonotypes based on their expansion. After less than 13 days of culture, CD4+ T cells were isolated with the EasySep CD4+ T cell isolation kit. PCR-confirmed SARS-CoV-2 infection had occurred in convalescent patients between March and December 2020, before the Alpha, Beta and Delta variants emerged in the United States. Two million PBMC per well were cultured in IMDM with approximately 5% human AB serum, 8 to 10 IU/ml IL-2 and gentamicin, plus 10 ug/ml peptides. Half of the culture medium was replaced with fresh IL-2-containing medium on days 3 and 7. Unless otherwise noted, each peptide stimulation condition was cultured in triplicate wells. PBMC were separated from whole blood using Ficoll-Paque Plus gradient centrifugation and were then either cryopreserved at -140C or used fresh. The QIAamp micro DNA kit was used to extract genomic DNA from the cultured CD4+ T cells.

This receptor was obtained from a human donor who had a prior SARS-CoV-2 infection. The source material was CD4+ T cells from PBMCs cultured with a peptide pool, sampled before COVID-19 vaccination.

The encoded CDR3 is CASSLVAGGGSYEQYF. In nucleotide form, the sequence is TGTGCCAGCAGCTTGGTAGCGGGGGGCGGGTCCTACGAGCAGTACTTC. The V and J segments used are TRBV5-4 and TRBJ2-7; 10 bases in the junction line up with TRBD2. From the cysteine through the phenylalanine, the CDR3 covers 16 amino acids. Kept here is only the CDR3 DNA, which spans 48 bases and is read in frame from base 1. Trimming accounts for 0 bases at V and 1 base at J, while the number of junction bases matched to no gene is 4. CDR1 and CDR2 (SGHNT, YYREEE) derive from the germline V gene (reference sequence).